This paragraph covers one TCR beta chain sequence. Its matching antigen is unknown. TCRdb keeps only in-frame clones here, not all; method: immunoSEQ multiplex PCR. The repertoire holds 87,000 or so clones, nearly 95% seen once, with roughly 0.3% in the top ten. The CDR3 loop spans 16 amino acids. V dropped 1 base and J dropped 6; count of bases not matched to a gene: 8. The germline V gene encodes CDR1 SGHRS and CDR2 YFSETQ. The record originates from a study of siplizumab effects on memory and regulatory T cells. Whole-study findings and limits: Whether proliferating Tregs in siplizumab cultures suppress was not functionally confirmed. About 80-96% of proliferating CD4+ or CD8+ clones had no assignable naive or memory phenotype.

Material: non-Treg CD4+ T cells sorted from blood. The chain recombines TRBV5-1 with TRBJ2-2, with 8 bases matching TRBD1. The sequence derives from a human donor in good health. This chain's CDR3 is CASSLRQGALSGELFF. The CDR3 DNA follows: TGCGCCAGCAGCTTGAGGCAGGGGGCGCTCTCCGGGGAGCTGTTTTTT.